The 27 T cell receptor beta chains presented below share a single source sample, sequenced in a study of beta chain features in type 1 diabetes. Expressed TCRB transcripts were sequenced after all isolated RNA was converted to cDNA. Assay used: immunoSEQ multiplex PCR; TCRdb lists only in-frame clones, some missing. The table includes roughly 150,000 clones, over 7.5% detected once. Sequenced sample: central memory CD4+ T cells from blood. These receptor sequences come from a man between 18 and 29 years old in good health.

This clone was detected only a few times. The V gene is TRBV5-4, the J gene TRBJ2-5; D is uncertain. The CDR3 is made up of 12 amino acids. The V gene's germline CDR1 is SGHNT and CDR2 YYREEE (reference sequence). The V end lost 0 bases, the J end lost 12 bases, and 12 bases lay between the germline ends. CDR3 amino acids: CASSLDSRREYF. The CDR3 nucleotides are TGTGCCAGCAGCTTGGATTCCCGTCGCGAGTACTTC.

Only a few counts were recorded for this clone. The CDR3 nucleotides are TGTGCCAGTAGTATAGGTGAGGCTAGCGGAGCAAATGAGCAGTTCTTC. Translating gives CASSIGEASGANEQFF. The rearrangement joins TRBV19 to TRBJ2-1; 7 bases line up with TRBD2. The CDR3 length is 16 residues. CDR1 is LNHDA and CDR2 is SQIVND in the germline V gene (reference sequence). V shed 1 base, J shed 7 bases, and the junction held 10 bases outside the gene matches.

The chain recombines TRBV9 with TRBJ1-1, with 11 nucleotides matching TRBD1. Trimming at V came to 1 base and at J to 4 bases, leaving 6 bases not matched to a gene. This CDR3 region has 16 residues. Germline CDR1 and CDR2: SGDLS and YYNGEE. The CDR3 protein is CASSVIPGTGGTEAFF. CDR3 nucleotide sequence: TGTGCCAGCAGCGTAATTCCCGGGACAGGGGGCACTGAAGCTTTCTTT.

This clone turned up a few times. The chain has TRBV6-5 and TRBJ2-7; 9 bases match TRBD1. The junction had 5 bases not matched to a gene; V was cut back by 8 bases and J by 3 bases. This CDR3 contains 13 residues. Looked up from germline, CDR1 is MNHEY and CDR2 is SVGAGI. CDR3 sequence reads: CASSRDRVYEQYF. CDR3 sequence (DNA): TGTGCCAGCTCCCGGGACAGGGTCTACGAGCAGTACTTC.

The table lists this clone with a few counts. The chain links TRBV7-2 to TRBJ2-5; no definite D call. Judging by the DNA end, TRBJ2-7 fits better; the J call may be wrong. CDR1 is SGHTA, CDR2 FQGNSA, per germline. The CDR3 is 13 residues long. The chain's CDR3 is CASSPGTSYEQYF. Written as DNA, the CDR3 is TGTGCCAGCAGCCCAGGAACGTCCTACGAGCAGTACTTC.

The V gene is TRBV4-3, the J gene TRBJ2-3; no reliable D call. The CDR3 spans 15 residues. CDR1 is LGHNA, CDR2 YSLEER, per germline. V lost 1 base to trimming and J lost 1 base, with 9 bases between them. For the CDR3, the DNA is TGCGCCAGCAGCCAAGTTACTACCCGCACAGATACGCAGTATTTT. Translating it yields CASSQVTTRTDTQYF.

The rearrangement links TRBV5-4 to TRBJ2-6, with 14 nucleotides matching TRBD2. J was trimmed by 1 base and V by 4 bases; bases with no gene match: 4. The CDR3 consists of 18 residues. CDR1 is SGHNT, CDR2 YYREEE, per germline (reference sequence). CDR3 in amino acids: CASSQGTSGGSGANVLTF. CDR3 bases: TGTGCCAGCAGCCAAGGGACTAGCGGGGGTTCTGGGGCCAACGTCCTGACTTTC.

Only a few counts were recorded for this clone. The chain employs TRBV16 and TRBJ1-4, with no clear D. Germline CDR1 is KGHSY and CDR2 is FQNENV. CDR3 length: 15 amino acids. V was shortened by 4 bases and J by 0 bases, with 9 bases between the two germline ends. The CDR3 loop is CASSRSRATNEKLFF. The CDR3 DNA sequence: TGTGCCAGCAGCCGAAGCCGGGCAACTAATGAAAAACTGTTTTTT.

Ten or more counts support this clone. The chain employs TRBV30 and TRBJ2-7, with D unresolved. V dropped 5 bases and J dropped 3 bases, with 14 bases sitting between them. Looked up from germline, CDR1 is GTSNPN and CDR2 is SVGIG (reference sequence). The CDR3 spans 13 residues. CDR3 in DNA: TGTGCCTGGTCCCGAACGGTCTTCTACGAGCAGTACTTC. It translates to CAWSRTVFYEQYF.

This chain's CDR3 is CASSTGGEETQYF. For the CDR3, the DNA is TGTGCCAGCAGCACAGGGGGCGAGGAGACCCAGTACTTC. The chain uses TRBV11-2 and TRBJ2-5, with 9 bases fitting TRBD1. This CDR3 is 13 amino acids long. The V gene end was trimmed by 5 bases and the J gene end by 5 bases; junction bases not matched to a gene: 3. CDR1 is SGHAT and CDR2 is FQNNGV in the germline V gene.

This chain links TRBV9 with TRBJ2-7; unclear D gene. Trimming took off 4 bases at V and 0 bases at J, with 11 bases between the two ends. Germline CDR1 and CDR2: SGDLS and YYNGEE. The CDR3 is 14 residues long. The CDR3 spells CASSPRHSSYEQYF. DNA for the CDR3: TGTGCCAGCAGCCCCCGACACAGCTCCTACGAGCAGTACTTC. The variable domain in full, with the rest retrieved from reference TRBV9 and TRBJ2-7, is DSGVTQTPKHLITATGQRVTLRCSPRSGDLSVYWYQQSLDQGLQFLIQYYNGEERAKGNILERFSAQQFPDLHSELNLSSLELGDSALYFCASSPRHSSYEQYFGPGTRLTVT.

The CDR3 sequence: CASSLFRDSNQPQHF. CDR3 in DNA: TGTGCCAGCAGCTTATTTCGGGATAGCAATCAGCCCCAGCATTTT. V and J are TRBV7-2 and TRBJ1-5; no clear D gene. The germline V and J ends were trimmed by 2 bases and 0 bases, with 8 bases remaining between them. CDR3 length: 15 amino acids. The germline V gene encodes CDR1 SGHTA and CDR2 FQGNSA. Supplemented by reference TRBV7-2 and TRBJ1-5, the full variable domain reads GAGVSQSPSNKVTEKGKDVELRCDPISGHTALYWYRQSLGQGLEFLIYFQGNSAPDKSGLPSDRFSAERTGGSVSTLTIQRTQQEDSAVYLCASSLFRDSNQPQHFGDGTRLSIL.

This clone was seen a few times. V gene TRBV6-1 combines with J gene TRBJ1-1; TRBD1 might be the D (5 bases). Germline V gene sequence: CDR1 MNHNS, CDR2 SASEGT. This CDR3 region has 15 residues. Trimming removed 3 bases from V and 1 base from J, with 12 bases in between. CDR3: CASSDFAGQNTEAFF. CDR3 in DNA: TGTGCCAGCAGTGATTTCGCCGGACAGAACACTGAAGCTTTCTTT.

This clone appeared a few times. This sequence joins TRBV28 and TRBJ2-1, with unresolved D. This CDR3 comprises 17 residues. CDR1 and CDR2 from the germline V gene are MDHEN and SYDVKM. Trimming removed 9 bases at V and 0 bases at J, with 21 bases between. The DNA for the CDR3 is TGTGCCAGACCGCGGAGCCCTAAGGTTAGCTCCTACAATGAGCAGTTCTTC. Its protein is CARPRSPKVSSYNEQFF.

This clone has more than one count but fewer than ten. The chain is built from TRBV6-4 and TRBJ2-2; TRBD1 aligns across 8 bases. Per germline, CDR1 MRHNA and CDR2 SNTAGT. The CDR3 contains 15 residues. V shed 5 bases, J shed 7 bases, and the junction held 9 bases outside the gene matches. The CDR3 protein is CASSRDSGGGGELFF. Written as DNA, the CDR3 is TGTGCCAGCAGTCGGGACTCAGGGGGCGGCGGGGAGCTGTTTTTT.

This clone was observed a handful of times. The chain recombines TRBV27 with TRBJ1-1; TRBD1 aligns across 9 bases. The germline gives CDR1 MNHEY, CDR2 SMNVEV (reference sequence). J lost 1 base, V lost 7 bases, and 4 bases had no gene match. The CDR3 sequence is 14 residues long. The CDR3 loop reads CASIKQGANTEAFF. The CDR3 nucleotides are TGTGCCAGCATAAAACAGGGGGCGAACACTGAAGCTTTCTTT.

This clone is medium-sized within its sample. The chain has TRBV6-6 and TRBJ2-3; tentative D call: TRBD1 (5 bases). V gave up 5 bases and J gave up 10 bases, with 10 bases separating them. CDR3 size: 11 residues. Per the germline V gene, CDR1 is MNHNY and CDR2 is SVGAGI (reference sequence). The CDR3 DNA reads TGTGCCAGCAGTACTCTACAGGCGCAGTATTTT. Residues: CASSTLQAQYF.

The rearrangement uses TRBV7-8 and TRBJ2-2; 8 bases agree with TRBD1. The CDR3 loop spans 16 amino acids. The V gene end was trimmed by 5 bases and the J gene end by 1 base; junction bases not matched to a gene: 6. Per germline, CDR1 SGHVS and CDR2 FQNEAQ. In DNA form, the CDR3 reads TGTGCCAGCAGCCCAAGGACAGGGAGGAACACCGGGGAGCTGTTTTTT. Its protein is CASSPRTGRNTGELFF.

This clone showed up just a few times. This sequence joins TRBV5-4 and TRBJ2-1, with a tentative D call TRBD2 (7 bases). Germline values: CDR1 SGHNT, CDR2 YYREEE (reference sequence). Trimming pared 3 bases from V and 8 bases from J, leaving 15 bases between. This CDR3 is built from 14 residues. The CDR3 here is CASSSWGRGDEQFF. The DNA for the CDR3 is TGTGCCAGCAGCTCTTGGGGGAGGGGGGATGAGCAGTTCTTC.

The chain uses TRBV4-2 and TRBJ2-7, with 7 nucleotides matching TRBD2. V was pared by 5 bases and J by 2 bases, with 12 bases of the junction left unmatched. The CDR3 runs 16 residues. CDR1 and CDR2 from the germline V gene are LGHNA and YNFKEQ. CDR3 sequence (DNA): TGTGCCAGCAGCTTAAGCTGGGCGGGAGACACCTACGAGCAGTACTTC. Its translation is CASSLSWAGDTYEQYF.

The rearrangement joins TRBV9 to TRBJ2-2; 8 bases agree with TRBD1. The germline V gene has CDR1 SGDLS and CDR2 YYNGEE. This CDR3 is 16 amino acids long. V was clipped by 0 bases and J by 6 bases; unmatched bases: 7. The CDR3 DNA reads TGTGCCAGCAGCGTAGGGCGTACAGGGGGTGCCGGGGAGCTGTTTTTT. This sequence encodes CASSVGRTGGAGELFF.

The CDR3, as DNA: TGTGCCAGCAGCCAAGATTACGGGGTCGATCAGCCCCAGCATTTT. This translates into CASSQDYGVDQPQHF. The V call is TRBV4-2, the J call TRBJ1-5; D gene uncertain. This CDR3 contains 15 residues. With 0 bases removed from V and 5 bases from J, the gap between germline ends came to 11 bases. Germline CDR1 and CDR2: LGHNA and YNFKEQ.

This clone has just a few counts. The chain has TRBV7-9 and TRBJ2-1; 9 bases agree with TRBD1. Germline values: CDR1 SEHNR, CDR2 FQNEAQ (reference sequence). The CDR3 covers 14 residues. J gave up 4 bases and V 7 bases, and 5 bases lay outside the gene matches. The CDR3 region is CASMNRGPYNEQFF. Written as DNA, the CDR3 is TGTGCCAGCATGAACAGGGGGCCTTACAATGAGCAGTTCTTC.

This clone was seen more than once but under ten times. The J gene is TRBJ1-1, the V gene TRBV5-4, with D possibly being TRBD1 (5 bases). CDR1 is SGHNT and CDR2 is YYREEE in the germline V gene (reference sequence). The CDR3 length is 12 residues. The germline V and J ends were trimmed by 4 bases and 10 bases, with 14 bases remaining between them. CDR3 residues: CASSPGDWGAFF. CDR3 nucleotides: TGTGCCAGCAGCCCCGGGGACTGGGGAGCTTTCTTT.

In this sample, this clone turned up a few times. The rearrangement joins TRBV11-1 to TRBJ2-1; D remains unclear. V was shortened by 3 bases and J by 10 bases, with 7 bases between the two germline ends. The CDR3 length is 11 residues. Per the germline V gene, CDR1 is SGHAT and CDR2 is FQDESV (reference sequence). The CDR3 DNA reads TGTGCCAGCAGCTTGAAACAGGAGCAGTTCTTC. It translates to CASSLKQEQFF.

The chain links TRBV9 to TRBJ2-3; D remains ambiguous. The CDR3 extends over 12 amino acids. The ends were cut back, 4 bases at V and 5 bases at J, with 8 bases in the middle. Germline V gene lookup returns CDR1 SGDLS and CDR2 YYNGEE. CDR3 DNA: TGTGCCAGCAGCCTTAGTGGAGATACGCAGTATTTT. Translating gives CASSLSGDTQYF.

The chain recombines TRBV7-2 with TRBJ2-5; weak D call: TRBD1 (6 bases). V lost 2 bases, J lost 6 bases, and 10 bases lay in between. The CDR3 loop spans 13 amino acids. Germline V gene sequence: CDR1 SGHTA, CDR2 FQGNSA. The CDR3 nucleotides are TGTGCCAGCAGCTTACCAGGGGAAAAGACCCAGTACTTC. As protein: CASSLPGEKTQYF.